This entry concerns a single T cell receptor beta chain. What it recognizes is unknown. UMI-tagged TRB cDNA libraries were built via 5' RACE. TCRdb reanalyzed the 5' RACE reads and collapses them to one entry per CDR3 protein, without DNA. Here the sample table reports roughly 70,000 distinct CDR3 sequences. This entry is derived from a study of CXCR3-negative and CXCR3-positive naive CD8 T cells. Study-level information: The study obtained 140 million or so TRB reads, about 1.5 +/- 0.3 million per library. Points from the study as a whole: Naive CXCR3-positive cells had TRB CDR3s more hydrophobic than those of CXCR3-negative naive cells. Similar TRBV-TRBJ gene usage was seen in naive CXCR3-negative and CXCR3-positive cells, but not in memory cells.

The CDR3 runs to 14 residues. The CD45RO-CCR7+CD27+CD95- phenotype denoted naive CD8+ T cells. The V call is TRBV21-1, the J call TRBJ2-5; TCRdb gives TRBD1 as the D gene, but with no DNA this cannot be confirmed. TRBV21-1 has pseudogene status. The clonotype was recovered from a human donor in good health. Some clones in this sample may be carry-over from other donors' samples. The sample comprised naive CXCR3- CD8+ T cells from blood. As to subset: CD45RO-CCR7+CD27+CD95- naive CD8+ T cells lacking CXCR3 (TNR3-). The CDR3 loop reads CASSKMGGGETQYF.